These 9 T cell receptor beta chains were sequenced from one sample in a study of T cell repertoires in cytomegalovirus infection. From the reads, TCRdb called clonotypes with MiXCR, one entry per CDR3 protein. The repertoire holds around 310,000 distinct CDR3 sequences, roughly 28% seen once, with around 20% in the top ten. Their antigens remain unidentified. The specimen was cultured PBMCs, collected from culture after CMV antigen stimulation. The receptors originated from a human donor in good health (CMV status not recorded). Some clones in this sample may be carry-over from other donors' samples.

In this sample, this clonotype turned up a few times. V gene TRBV9 combines with J gene TRBJ2-1; D is uncertain. Trimming took 0 bases from V and 9 from J, leaving 4 bases between them. Germline V gene data show CDR1 as SGDLS and CDR2 as YYNGEE. The CDR3 consists of 11 residues. CDR3 bases: TGTGCCAGCAGCGTAGGGAGTGAGCAGTTCTTC. Protein product: CASSVGSEQFF.

This chain joins TRBV19 and TRBJ1-2; D gene uncertain. CDR3 length: 14 amino acids. Germline assignment: CDR1 LNHDA and CDR2 SQIVND (reference sequence). V lost 3 bases and J lost 4, with 12 bases in between. CDR3 sequence (DNA): TGTGCCAGTAGTATTGGTCGGGATGCCTATGGCTACACCTTC. Translated, it gives CASSIGRDAYGYTF.

This sequence joins TRBV10-2 and TRBJ1-2, with TRBD1 matching over 8 bases. After removal of 2 bases from V and 4 bases from J, the junction contained 6 bases not matched to a gene. There are 15 residues in the CDR3. Germline CDR1 reads WSHSY; CDR2 reads SAAADI. CDR3: CASSEKGQGAYGYTF. Written as DNA, the CDR3 is TGCGCCAGCAGTGAGAAGGGGCAGGGGGCCTATGGCTACACCTTC.

This chain links TRBV5-6 with TRBJ2-4; no clear D gene. Germline V gene lookup returns CDR1 SGHDT and CDR2 YYEEEE. The CDR3 totals 13 residues. V was cut by 10 bases and J by 0 bases, with 11 bases left in between. The CDR3 DNA sequence: TGTGCCTCCTCGGACCGAGCCAAAAACATTCAGTACTTC. Amino acid sequence: CASSDRAKNIQYF.

The CDR3 DNA sequence: TGTGCCACCAGCAAAGTCGGCGGGGGGGCGAATGCCTACAATGAGCAGTTCTTC. This gives the protein CATSKVGGGANAYNEQFF. V gene TRBV15 combines with J gene TRBJ2-1, with 9 bases fitting TRBD2. This CDR3 contains 18 residues. Unmatched junction bases numbered 12, after V lost 4 bases and J lost 2 bases. Germline V CDR1 and CDR2: LNHNV, YYDKDF (reference sequence).

The sample holds a few counts of this clonotype. This chain joins TRBV4-2 and TRBJ1-5; D is unclear. The CDR3 consists of 12 residues. The germline V gene has CDR1 LGHNA and CDR2 YNFKEQ. The V gene lost 5 bases and the J gene lost 3 bases, with 5 bases spanning the gap. The CDR3 DNA follows: TGTGCCAGCAGCTACAACAATCAGCCCCAGCATTTT. It is translated as CASSYNNQPQHF.

This clonotype has only one observation. This chain joins TRBV5-8 and TRBJ1-2; D is unclear. Germline loops: CDR1 SGHTS, CDR2 YDEGEE. Trimming took 0 bases from V and 0 from J, leaving 9 bases between them. This CDR3 is 15 amino acids long. This CDR3 is CASSLVLGSNYGYTF. The CDR3 DNA sequence: TGTGCCAGCAGCTTGGTTCTTGGATCTAACTATGGCTACACCTTC.

The V and J genes are TRBV7-9 and TRBJ2-1; 9 nucleotides line up with TRBD2. This CDR3 is built from 16 residues. Germline assignment: CDR1 SEHNR and CDR2 FQNEAQ (reference sequence). Unmatched junction bases numbered 5, after V lost 5 bases and J lost 0 bases. The CDR3 DNA reads as TGTGCCAGCAGCCCATCTAGCGGGACCTCCTACAATGAGCAGTTCTTC. Its protein product is CASSPSSGTSYNEQFF. Full variable domain (outside the CDR3, taken from reference TRBV7-9 and TRBJ2-1): DTGVSQNPRHKITKRGQNVTFRCDPISEHNRLYWYRQTLGQGPEFLTYFQNEAQLEKSRLLSDRFSAERPKGSFSTLEIQRTEQGDSAMYLCASSPSSGTSYNEQFFGPGTRLTVL.

This rearrangement joins TRBV27 to TRBJ1-5; D is perhaps TRBD1 (6 bases). This CDR3 region has 14 residues. Germline V lookup: CDR1 MNHEY, CDR2 SMNVEV (reference sequence). Trimming took 5 bases from V and 3 from J, leaving 11 bases between them. In nucleotides, the CDR3 is TGTGCCAGCAGTCGTGCAGGGGTCAATCAGCCCCAGCATTTT. This translates into CASSRAGVNQPQHF.